This entry is about one T cell receptor beta chain. The protocol was immunoSEQ multiplex PCR, while the TCRdb copy is restricted to in-frame clones and leaves out a portion. The data show about 170,000 clones, with roughly 84% seen just once and over 2% held by the top ten. The data originate from a study of blood T cell repertoires in COVID-19. Overall study context: The study drew acute and convalescent COVID-19 samples from the United States, Italy and Spain.

V trimming: 4 bases; J trimming: 7 bases; junction bases outside the gene matches: 10. The CDR3 is 15 amino acids. Germline V lookup: CDR1 SGHVS, CDR2 FNYEAQ. This clonotype was sampled from a human donor with acute or convalescent COVID-19. The donor label of this sample is uncertain. The gene calls are TRBV7-6 and TRBJ1-2, with 9 bases matching TRBD1. Input material: peripheral blood. DNA of the CDR3: TGTGCCAGCAGCTCCCCCGGGACAGGGTTCAGTGGCTACACCTTC. Translated, it gives CASSSPGTGFSGYTF.